This entry features one T cell receptor beta chain sequence. This sample is drawn from a study of blood T cell repertoires in COVID-19. Turning to the study itself: Sources were T cells, B-cell-depleted T cells, or PBMCs; the material itself was cDNA or gDNA.

Donors were grouped by their self-reported clinical history. Method: immunoSEQ multiplex PCR; TCRdb's copy keeps in-frame clones and lacks some. This sample has fewer than 300,000 clones, with roughly 89% found just once. This CDR3 comprises 15 residues. Germline loops: CDR1 PRHDT, CDR2 FYEKMQ (reference sequence). Trimming at V came to 2 bases and at J to 6 bases, leaving 7 bases not matched to a gene. Specimen: PBMCs or T cells enriched from blood (not recorded which). The V and J genes are TRBV13 and TRBJ2-5; 9 bases align to TRBD2. This receptor was identified in a man aged 35-49 years who had recovered from COVID-19. CDR3 region: CASSLPAAGGQTQYF. CDR3 in DNA: TGTGCCAGCAGCTTACCCGCGGCGGGAGGGCAGACCCAGTACTTC.